This passage covers 18 T cell receptor beta chains from one sample sequenced in a study of beta chain features in type 1 diabetes. The sequenced template was cDNA made from the entire isolated RNA. Produced via immunoSEQ multiplex PCR; TCRdb's table is partial and in-frame only. This sample has around 160,000 clones, with roughly 50% found just once. The sample was Tregs from blood. The source of these receptors is a young man in good health.

The chain is built from TRBV7-9 and TRBJ1-2, with D perhaps TRBD1 (5 bases). CDR1 SEHNR and CDR2 FQNEAQ come from the germline V gene (reference sequence). Trimming shortened V by 4 bases and J by 3 bases, and 12 bases separated the two germline ends. This CDR3 region has 14 residues. CDR3: CASSSRGRYYGYTF. The CDR3 coding sequence is TGTGCCAGCAGCTCAAGGGGTCGGTACTATGGCTACACCTTC.

CDR3 nucleotides: TGTGCCAGCAGTGAACCCACAGGGTTCGGGGAGACCCAGTACTTC. It encodes CASSEPTGFGETQYF. The chain carries TRBV25-1 and TRBJ2-5, with D possibly being TRBD1 (6 bases). The V and J ends lost 2 bases and 5 bases respectively, with 15 bases between them. Per germline, CDR1 MGHDK and CDR2 SYGVNS. The CDR3 is 15 amino acids.

The chain carries TRBV6-5 and TRBJ2-5, with unresolved D. TRBJ2-7 explains the end of the DNA better; the J call may be wrong. Germline loops: CDR1 MNHEY, CDR2 SVGAGI. This CDR3 is built from 12 residues. CDR3 coding DNA: TGTGCCAGCAGGCACGGGTCCTACGAGCAGTACTTC. It encodes CASRHGSYEQYF.

The genes are TRBV7-9 and TRBJ2-1, with D possibly TRBD1 on 5 matching bases. V was pared by 3 bases and J by 3 bases, with 9 bases between. The CDR3 totals 14 residues. CDR1 is SEHNR and CDR2 is FQNEAQ in the germline V gene (reference sequence). The CDR3 nucleotides read TGTGCCAGCAGCTTGGACATTTACTACAATGAGCAGTTCTTC. Translation gives CASSLDIYYNEQFF.

The rearrangement uses TRBV2 and TRBJ1-4; D unclear. The germline CDR1 and CDR2 sequences are SNHLY and FYNNEI. This CDR3 region has 15 residues. The V and J ends lost 6 bases and 3 bases respectively, with 14 bases between them. In DNA, the CDR3 is TGTGCCAGCAGCCTAGTGGAAGGAGCTAATGAAAAACTGTTTTTT. It yields the protein CASSLVEGANEKLFF.

The chain employs TRBV6-6 and TRBJ2-3; TRBD1 matches at 9 bases. This CDR3 spans 15 amino acids. Germline-derived CDR1 and CDR2 are MNHNY and SVGAGI (reference sequence). The junction had 7 bases not matched to a gene; V was cut back by 6 bases and J by 3 bases. This CDR3 reads CASSRGQGLTDTQYF. The DNA for the CDR3 is TGTGCCAGCAGCCGCGGACAGGGGTTGACAGATACGCAGTATTTT.

This clone has just a few counts. The chain joins TRBV6-7 to TRBJ1-5; 10 nucleotides line up with TRBD1. TRBV6-7 is marked as an open reading frame, function uncertain. This CDR3 spans 18 amino acids. The V segment lost 2 bases and the J segment 7 bases; nucleotides outside the gene matches: 14. CDR3 sequence: CASSYRPPGTGAQQPQHF. Written as DNA, the CDR3 is TGTGCCAGCAGTTACAGGCCCCCCGGGACAGGGGCCCAGCAGCCCCAGCATTTT.

CDR3 region: CAISGGGRLTLQTSGYTF. CDR3 bases: TGTGCCATCAGTGGGGGGGGCAGGTTGACTCTCCAAACGTCCGGCTACACCTTC. This chain joins TRBV10-3 and TRBJ1-2, with a possible D match to TRBD1 (6 bases). CDR1 is ENHRY, CDR2 SYGVKD, per germline. CDR3 size: 18 residues. V lost 4 bases, J lost 8 bases, and 29 bases lay in between.

The chain uses TRBV29-1 and TRBJ2-2; no definite D call. This CDR3 has 13 residues. V was pared by 7 bases and J by 0 bases, with 9 bases between. Germline V gene sequence: CDR1 SQVTM, CDR2 ANQGSEA. The CDR3 DNA is TGCAGCGCAGGAACAACGAACACCGGGGAGCTGTTTTTT. It codes for CSAGTTNTGELFF.

V gene TRBV29-1 combines with J gene TRBJ1-1; the D is unclear. Germline CDR1 SQVTM, CDR2 ANQGSEA. Trimming shortened V by 3 bases and J by 0 bases, and 20 bases separated the two germline ends. This CDR3 comprises 17 residues. This CDR3 is CSVEVRAGRWVNTEAFF. CDR3 bases: TGCAGCGTTGAGGTCCGGGCGGGGAGGTGGGTGAACACTGAAGCTTTCTTT.

V and J are TRBV7-7 and TRBJ2-5, with TRBD1 matching over 7 bases. The CDR3 sequence is 13 residues long. Germline trimming cut 0 bases from V and 11 bases from J; bases unmatched to any gene: 6. The germline CDR1 and CDR2 sequences are SSHAT and FNYEAQ (reference sequence). CDR3 DNA sequence: TGTGCCAGCAGCTTAGCCGGGACAGTTATGCAGTACTTC. Amino acids: CASSLAGTVMQYF.

The J gene is TRBJ1-1, the V gene TRBV6-5; D not certain. This CDR3 comprises 13 residues. V was cut by 4 bases and J by 2 bases, with 8 bases left in between. Germline V lookup: CDR1 MNHEY, CDR2 SVGAGI. CDR3 region: CASSFGSNTEAFF. The DNA of the CDR3 is TGTGCCAGCAGTTTCGGGAGTAACACTGAAGCTTTCTTT.

In this sample, this clone turned up a few times. This chain links TRBV28 with TRBJ2-7; 9 bases line up with TRBD1. Germline CDR1 is MDHEN and CDR2 is SYDVKM. The CDR3 contains 14 residues. V was clipped by 7 bases and J by 4 bases; unmatched bases: 8. As DNA, the CDR3 is TGTGCCAGCAAAGGGACAGGGTCTCGTTACGAGCAGTACTTC. Translated, it gives CASKGTGSRYEQYF.

In its sample, this clone was seen a few times. The rearrangement joins TRBV5-1 to TRBJ1-4, with D perhaps matching TRBD1 (5 bases). The germline V and J ends were trimmed by 6 bases and 8 bases, with 35 bases remaining between them. This CDR3 spans 20 amino acids. Germline values: CDR1 SGHRS, CDR2 YFSETQ. CDR3 sequence: CASTKVFGGRSGLRKEKLFF. As DNA, the CDR3 is TGCGCCAGCACTAAGGTTTTTGGTGGTCGATCAGGGTTGCGGAAGGAAAAACTGTTTTTT.

The chain is built from TRBV29-1 and TRBJ1-1, with TRBD1 matching over 7 bases. Trimming at V came to 6 bases and at J to 3 bases, leaving 16 bases not matched to a gene. The CDR3 consists of 16 residues. Germline assignment: CDR1 SQVTM and CDR2 ANQGSEA. The CDR3 DNA is TGCAGCGTCCACAGGGGTGGGTCCGTATTGGACACTGAAGCTTTCTTT. It is translated as CSVHRGGSVLDTEAFF.

This clone was seen more than once but under ten times. The gene calls are TRBV6-5 and TRBJ1-3; TRBD1 matches at 7 bases. The germline V gene encodes CDR1 MNHEY and CDR2 SVGAGI. CDR3 length equals 14 residues. V shed 10 bases and J 4 bases; nucleotides not matched to a gene: 10. In nucleotides, the CDR3 is TGTGCCACCTCCAGGGGGATAGAAGGAAACACCATATATTTT. It codes for CATSRGIEGNTIYF.

The chain couples TRBV4-3 to TRBJ1-2; D call uncertain. The CDR3 extends over 12 amino acids. V dropped 0 bases and J dropped 4 bases, with 3 bases sitting between them. Germline V gene lookup returns CDR1 LGHNA and CDR2 YSLEER. CDR3 coding DNA: TGCGCCAGCAGCCAAGACAGCTATGGCTACACCTTC. Translating gives CASSQDSYGYTF.

This CDR3 reads CASSFGDRQSPLHF. The CDR3 nucleotides read TGTGCCAGCAGTTTCGGGGACAGACAGTCACCCCTCCACTTT. The chain links TRBV27 to TRBJ1-6, with 7 bases aligning to TRBD1. With 3 bases clipped from V and 10 bases from J, the junction kept 6 bases outside the gene matches. The germline V gene encodes CDR1 MNHEY and CDR2 SMNVEV (reference sequence). CDR3 length equals 14 residues.